The T cell receptor beta chain under discussion was sequenced for a study of CD8 T cells in Susac syndrome. High-throughput TCR beta sequencing covered peripheral CD8+ and CD4+ T cells. TEMRA cells were FACS-enriched and CD8+ and CD4+ T cells negatively isolated. Reverse transcription of about 0.5 to 1 ug RNA used random hexamers. A multiplex approach, immunoSEQ multiplex PCR, amplified TCR beta CDR3 across 54 Vbeta and 13 Jbeta. In TCRdb, the immunoSEQ multiplex PCR reads were re-called with MiXCR into one record per CDR3 protein. Of approximately 120,000 distinct CDR3 sequences in the sample, approximately 90% were seen once. What was sequenced was CD8+ T cells from PBMCs. This sequence originates from a human donor with multiple sclerosis.

CDR3 nucleotide sequence: TGTGCCAGCAGCTTAGGGACGTTCCCTAGTGGGGCCAACGTCCTGACTTTC. Its protein is CASSLGTFPSGANVLTF. This chain joins TRBV7-7 and TRBJ2-6; D is unclear. V was pared by 1 base and J by 3 bases, with 13 bases between. CDR3 length: 17 residues. Germline loops: CDR1 SSHAT, CDR2 FNYEAQ (reference sequence).